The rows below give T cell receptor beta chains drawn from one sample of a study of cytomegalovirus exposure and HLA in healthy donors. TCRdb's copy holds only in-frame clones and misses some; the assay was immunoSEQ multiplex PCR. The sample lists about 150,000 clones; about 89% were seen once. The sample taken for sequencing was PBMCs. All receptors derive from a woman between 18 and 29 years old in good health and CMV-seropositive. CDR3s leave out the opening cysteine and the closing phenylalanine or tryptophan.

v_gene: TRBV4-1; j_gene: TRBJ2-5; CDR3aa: ASSQQELARGQETQY
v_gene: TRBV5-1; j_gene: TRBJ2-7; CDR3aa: ASTRQGLAEQY
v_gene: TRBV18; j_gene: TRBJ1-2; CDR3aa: ASSPPGQSGNYGYT
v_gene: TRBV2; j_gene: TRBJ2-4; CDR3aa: ASSQSSQRTDLSTGY
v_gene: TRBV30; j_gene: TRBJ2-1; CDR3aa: AWSVFRGQVASRF
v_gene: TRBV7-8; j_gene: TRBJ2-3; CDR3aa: ASSLQGPADTQY
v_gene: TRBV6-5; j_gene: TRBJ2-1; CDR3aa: ASSRYASGREQF
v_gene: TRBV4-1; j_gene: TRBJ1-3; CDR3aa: ASSQSTQGTRNTIY
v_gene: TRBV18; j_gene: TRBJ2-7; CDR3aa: ASSPRSGRPYEQY
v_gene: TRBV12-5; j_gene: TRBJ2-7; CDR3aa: ASGFSNRNYEQY
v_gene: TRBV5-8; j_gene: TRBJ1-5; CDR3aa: ASSLAITENQPQH
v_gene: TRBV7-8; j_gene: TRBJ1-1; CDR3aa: ASSHNRVGNTEAF
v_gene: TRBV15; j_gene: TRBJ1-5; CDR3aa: ATGTGVVGQPQH
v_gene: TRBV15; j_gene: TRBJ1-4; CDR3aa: ATSRDGDRGNEKLF
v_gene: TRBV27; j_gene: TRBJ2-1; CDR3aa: ASSWNSGRTEQF
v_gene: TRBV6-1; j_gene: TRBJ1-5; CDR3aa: ASSEGGSGQPQH
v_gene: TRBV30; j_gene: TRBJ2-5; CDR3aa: AWSVGVGAGETQY
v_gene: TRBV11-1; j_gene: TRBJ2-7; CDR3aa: ASSEIRDRYEQY
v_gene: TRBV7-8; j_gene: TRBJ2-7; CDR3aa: ASSLEGTGGDEQY
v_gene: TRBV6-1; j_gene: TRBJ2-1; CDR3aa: ASSEYLVSSSYNEQF
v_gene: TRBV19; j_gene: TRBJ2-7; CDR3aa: ASSITQTYEQY
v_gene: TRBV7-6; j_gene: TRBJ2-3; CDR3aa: ASSFLGQGAMDTQY
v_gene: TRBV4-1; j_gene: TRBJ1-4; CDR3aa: ASSQDRQAATNEKLF
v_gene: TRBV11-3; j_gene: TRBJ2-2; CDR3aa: ASSLGTPGELF
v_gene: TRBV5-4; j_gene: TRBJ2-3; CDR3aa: ASSREGRDTQY
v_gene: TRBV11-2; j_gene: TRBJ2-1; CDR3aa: ASSFGSYNEQF
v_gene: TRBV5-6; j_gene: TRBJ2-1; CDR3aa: ASSWISGGQF
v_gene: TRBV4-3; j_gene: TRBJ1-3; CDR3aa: ASSRGWTGVVNIIY
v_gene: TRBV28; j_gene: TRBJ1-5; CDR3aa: ASRVTFKVSGNQPQH
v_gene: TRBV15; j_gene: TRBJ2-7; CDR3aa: ATSRDLAGLGEQY
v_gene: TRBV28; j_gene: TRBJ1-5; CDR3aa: ASSFPGESQPQH
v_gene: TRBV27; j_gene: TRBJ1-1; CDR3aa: ASSLSRGRRFTTEAF
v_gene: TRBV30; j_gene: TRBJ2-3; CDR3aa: AWTATRSADTQY
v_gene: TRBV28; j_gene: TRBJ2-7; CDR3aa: ASTSSSRYEQY
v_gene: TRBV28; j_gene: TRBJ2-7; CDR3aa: ACSGTGSREQY
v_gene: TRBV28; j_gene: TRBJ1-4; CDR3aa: ASYSAGSLF
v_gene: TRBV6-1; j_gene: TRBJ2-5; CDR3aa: ASSASTRGRMETQY
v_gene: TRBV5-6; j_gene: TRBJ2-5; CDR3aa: ASSIQRRGRGETQY
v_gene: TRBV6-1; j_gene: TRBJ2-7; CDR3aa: ASSGGQLSYEQY
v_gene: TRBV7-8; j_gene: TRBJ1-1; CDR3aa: ASSLVQGMNTEAF
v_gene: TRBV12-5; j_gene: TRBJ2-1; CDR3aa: ASGLVLGVPSYNEQF
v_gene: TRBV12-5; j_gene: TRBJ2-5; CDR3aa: ASGPGTGGETQY
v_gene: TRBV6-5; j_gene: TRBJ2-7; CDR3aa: ASSLGLAKTYEQY
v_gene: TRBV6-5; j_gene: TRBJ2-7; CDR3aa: ASSYNSNPSYEQY
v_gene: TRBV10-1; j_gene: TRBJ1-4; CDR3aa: ASSSTGGGGEKLF
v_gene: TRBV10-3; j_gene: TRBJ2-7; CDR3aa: AIRAQQGSYYEQY
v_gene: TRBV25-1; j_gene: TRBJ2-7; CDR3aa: ASSAGRPYEQY
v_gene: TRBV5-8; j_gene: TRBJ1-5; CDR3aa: ASSYPGGRNQPQH
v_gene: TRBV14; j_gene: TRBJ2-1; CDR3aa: ATDWFRGRAINEQF
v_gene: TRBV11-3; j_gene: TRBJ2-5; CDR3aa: ASSPGYQETQY
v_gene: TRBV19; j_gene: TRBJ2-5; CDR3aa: ATRYGRRSETQY
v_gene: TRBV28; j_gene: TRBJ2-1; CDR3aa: ASTVGTTLWEQF
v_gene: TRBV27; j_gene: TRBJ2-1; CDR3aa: ASKASGSDEQF
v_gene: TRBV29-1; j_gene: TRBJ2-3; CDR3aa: SVERVGTDTQY
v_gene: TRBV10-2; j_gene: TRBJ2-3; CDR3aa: ASTSNTDTQY
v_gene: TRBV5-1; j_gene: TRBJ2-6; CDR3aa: ASSPGQGVTGANVLT
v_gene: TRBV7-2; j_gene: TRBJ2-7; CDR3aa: ASSSAVRGLAGEGAYEQY
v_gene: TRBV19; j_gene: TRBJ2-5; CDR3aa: ASRSGGGGETQY
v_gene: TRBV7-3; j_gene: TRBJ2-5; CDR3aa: ARLPTSFRETQY